The sample holds many counts of the clone carrying this T cell receptor beta chain. The CDR3 totals 21 residues. The data derive from a study of cytomegalovirus exposure and HLA in healthy donors. In the PCR, 60 Vbeta and 13 Jbeta primers were used. Generated by immunoSEQ multiplex PCR, the TCRdb table keeps only in-frame clones and is missing some. This sample has 110,000 to 150,000 clones, with around 9.7% found just once. Sequences were obtained from PBMCs. The TCR originated in a man aged 50-59 years in good health and CMV-seronegative. This sequence joins TRBV21-1 and TRBJ2-2; the tabulated D call, TRBD2, remains unverified against the DNA. TRBV21-1 is a pseudogene segment. Here the CDR3 DNA reads TGTGCCAGCAGCAAAAGGGCTAGCGTTGGTAACGCGGGGGCTTACACCGGGGAGCTGTTTTTT. Translation gives CASSKRASVGNAGAYTGELFF.